This is a list of T cell receptor beta chains from one sample in a study of Graves' ophthalmopathy and Graves' hyperthyroidism. TCRdb called the multiplex PCR reads again in MiXCR, with one record for every CDR3 protein. Of 200,000 to 250,000 distinct CDR3 sequences in the sample, roughly a fifth were seen once. Material for sequencing was peripheral blood. These receptors originate from a woman aged 45-59 years with Graves' ophthalmopathy. Each CDR3 is given with its conserved first and last residue. The order of the fields is V gene, clone size, J gene, D gene, CDR3 protein, CDR3 DNA. The D gene is left open where the match is weak. Clone size, where shown, is once, few, many, or a class for clones that have expanded.

>TRBV9|-|TRBJ2-3|TRBD2
CASSGGAGGPTDTQYF
TGTGCCAGCAGCGGGGGTGCGGGAGGGCCAACAGATACGCAGTATTTT
>TRBV18|many|TRBJ2-5|TRBD1
CASSPILDRGKLQETQYF
TGTGCCAGCTCACCTATCCTCGACAGGGGGAAACTCCAAGAGACCCAGTACTTC
>TRBV6-1|-|TRBJ2-7|-
CASSEFVSSYEQYF
TGTGCCAGCAGTGAATTCGTGAGCTCCTACGAGCAGTACTTC
>TRBV5-8|many|TRBJ2-5|-
CASIKAGWTETQYF
TGTGCCAGCATCAAGGCAGGGTGGACAGAGACCCAGTACTTC
>TRBV25-1|many|TRBJ2-7|-
CASSDGRIGPEQYF
TGTGCCAGCAGTGACGGACGGATCGGGCCCGAGCAGTACTTC
>TRBV3-1|many|TRBJ2-6|-
CASSQFTTSSRANVLTF
TGTGCCAGCAGCCAATTCACTACTAGTTCTAGGGCCAACGTCCTGACTTTC
>TRBV12-3/TRBV12-4|-|TRBJ2-6|-
CASTWLAQSGANVLTF
TGTGCCAGCACCTGGCTAGCTCAGTCTGGGGCCAACGTCCTGACTTTC
>TRBV29-1|many|TRBJ2-7|TRBD1
CSVTTGGYEQYF
TGCAGCGTTACGACAGGGGGGTACGAGCAGTACTTC
>TRBV12-5|many|TRBJ1-1|-
CASGLAVGETEAFF
TGTGCTAGTGGTTTGGCCGTAGGGGAAACTGAAGCTTTCTTT
>TRBV30|many|TRBJ2-5|-
CAWSVGDGQYF
TGTGCCTGGAGTGTGGGGGATGGCCAGTACTTC
>TRBV28|-|TRBJ2-7|TRBD1
CASTGGSHYEQYF
TGTGCCAGCACAGGGGGATCTCACTACGAGCAGTACTTC
>TRBV20-1|many|TRBJ2-5|TRBD1
CSASWWLGQGQETQYF
TGCAGTGCTAGTTGGTGGCTGGGACAGGGGCAAGAGACCCAGTACTTC
>TRBV27|many|TRBJ2-2|-
CASRDPTVTGELFF
TGTGCCAGCAGAGACCCGACGGTCACCGGGGAGCTGTTTTTT
>TRBV2|-|TRBJ2-2|TRBD1
CASSEGRQGAGELFF
TGTGCCAGCAGTGAAGGGCGGCAGGGGGCCGGGGAGCTGTTTTTT
>TRBV9|many|TRBJ2-5|TRBD2
CASSGGLANQETQYF
TGTGCCAGCAGCGGCGGACTAGCGAACCAAGAGACCCAGTACTTC
>TRBV12-3/TRBV12-4|-|TRBJ2-7|-
CASSLGRGMSSYEQYF
TGTGCCAGCAGTTTAGGTCGGGGGATGAGCTCCTACGAGCAGTACTTC
>TRBV20-1|few|TRBJ2-5|-
CSAEGLGDETQYF
TGCAGTGCTGAAGGTCTGGGAGACGAGACCCAGTACTTC
>TRBV20-1|many|TRBJ2-7|-
CSAREALRRAGIYEQYF
TGCAGTGCTAGAGAGGCACTTCGGCGGGCGGGAATCTACGAGCAGTACTTC
>TRBV2|many|TRBJ2-7|TRBD1
CASSVGQGGEQYF
TGTGCCAGCAGCGTGGGACAGGGTGGCGAGCAGTACTTC
>TRBV30|-|TRBJ1-3|-
CAWNQGRRENTIYF
TGTGCCTGGAACCAGGGCAGACGGGAAAACACCATATATTTT
>TRBV6-5|-|TRBJ2-4|TRBD2
CASSSGTSGGAKNIQYF
TGTGCCAGCAGTTCCGGGACTAGCGGGGGAGCCAAAAACATTCAGTACTTC
>TRBV28|many|TRBJ1-5|-
CASTQGTYQPQHF
TGTGCCAGCACCCAGGGGACTTATCAGCCCCAGCATTTT
>TRBV14|-|TRBJ2-2|TRBD1
CASSRQGRDGGGPALNTGELFF
TGTGCCAGCAGCCGACAGGGGAGAGACGGAGGGGGCCCGGCCCTGAACACCGGGGAGCTGTTTTTT
>TRBV2|many|TRBJ2-7|-
CASYGGSYEQYF
TGTGCCAGCTACGGGGGTTCGTACGAGCAGTACTTC
>TRBV20-1|many|TRBJ2-7|TRBD1
CSATGSTGFSREQYF
TGCAGTGCTACAGGGTCGACAGGGTTTTCGAGGGAGCAGTACTTC
>TRBV28|once|TRBJ1-5|-
CASSLSPGRVGQPQHF
TGTGCCAGCAGTTTAAGCCCTGGCAGGGTCGGTCAGCCCCAGCATTTT
>TRBV7-3|many|TRBJ2-2|-
CASSPARDTGELFF
TGTGCCAGCAGTCCTGCACGGGACACCGGGGAGCTGTTTTTT
>TRBV11-2|-|TRBJ1-1|TRBD1
CASSWDRESTEAFF
TGTGCCAGCAGCTGGGACAGGGAGAGCACTGAAGCTTTCTTT
>TRBV30|many|TRBJ2-5|-
CAWSTMTGAQETQYF
TGTGCCTGGAGTACAATGACAGGCGCCCAAGAGACCCAGTACTTC
>TRBV12-3/TRBV12-4|many|TRBJ1-5|-
CASSKTGPSNQPQHF
TGTGCCAGCAGTAAGACGGGACCCAGCAATCAGCCCCAGCATTTT
>TRBV28|-|TRBJ1-1|-
CASSLWKGRDTEAFF
TGTGCCAGCAGTTTATGGAAGGGGCGGGACACTGAAGCTTTCTTT
>TRBV6-4|many|TRBJ1-2|TRBD1
CASKLGQGDYGYTF
TGTGCCAGCAAGCTAGGACAGGGCGACTATGGCTACACCTTC
>TRBV13|many|TRBJ2-7|TRBD2
CASSLRLAGSYEQYF
TGTGCCAGCAGCCTTCGACTAGCGGGCTCCTACGAGCAGTACTTC
>TRBV20-1|many|TRBJ2-7|TRBD2
CSAGRKRDYEQYF
TGCAGTGCCGGACGGAAGCGGGACTACGAGCAGTACTTC
>TRBV6-5|many|TRBJ2-5|TRBD2
CASSSSGSVETQYF
TGTGCCAGCAGTTCGAGCGGGAGTGTAGAGACCCAGTACTTC
>TRBV9|many|TRBJ1-1|-
CASSVVDTEAFF
TGTGCCAGCAGCGTAGTTGACACTGAAGCTTTCTTT
>TRBV11-1|many|TRBJ1-3|TRBD1
CASSRQGTSSGNTIYF
TGTGCCAGCAGTCGACAGGGGACTAGCTCTGGAAACACCATATATTTT
>TRBV27|-|TRBJ2-3|TRBD2
CASSLSTQYSGSRNTQYF
TGTGCCAGCAGTTTATCGACCCAGTATAGCGGGAGTAGGAATACGCAGTATTTT
>TRBV4-2|-|TRBJ2-7|TRBD2
CASSPQDPLAGVSYEQYF
TGTGCCAGCAGCCCCCAAGACCCCCTAGCGGGAGTCTCCTACGAGCAGTACTTC
>TRBV6-5|many|TRBJ2-7|-
CASSYLPGPEEQYF
TGTGCCAGCAGTTACCTCCCCGGCCCGGAGGAGCAGTACTTC
>TRBV20-1|many|TRBJ1-1|-
CSAPYGGEAFF
TGCAGTGCCCCTTACGGAGGTGAAGCTTTCTTT